The 10 T cell receptor beta chains reported below all come from one sample, sequenced in a study of control samples from healthy donors and cancer patients (dated by TCRdb to the early 2020s). The method behind the library was the immunoSEQ multiplex PCR assay. The immuneACCESS repertoire file appears here via TCRdb, limited to in-frame rearrangements. These files lack a portion of the clones; in checked studies, under half of the deficit traces to unresolved V genes, and the cause of the others is not known. Present in this sample are 390,000 or so clones, over 75% of which were seen just once. The ten largest clones represent over 5.5% of the sample. Material: PBMCs. The receptors shown here come from a middle-aged man with head and neck cancer.

The chain recombines TRBV6-5 with TRBJ1-2; D is unclear. V lost 5 bases to trimming and J lost 5 bases, with 18 bases between them. This CDR3 has 15 residues. Germline V gene lookup returns CDR1 MNHEY and CDR2 SVGAGI. The CDR3 DNA follows: TGTGCCAGCAGTCAAACCAAGAACCTTCTTTATGGCTACACCTTC. Translated: CASSQTKNLLYGYTF.

This chain uses TRBV2 with TRBJ2-1; 8 bases are shared with TRBD2. Germline values: CDR1 SNHLY, CDR2 FYNNEI. CDR3 size: 16 residues. Trimming at V came to 7 bases and at J to 9 bases, leaving 17 bases not matched to a gene. The CDR3 spells CASITWAGGAYGEQFF. The CDR3 DNA is TGTGCCAGCATCACGTGGGCGGGAGGAGCTTATGGTGAGCAGTTCTTC.

V is TRBV27 and J is TRBJ1-2; D uncertain. Trimming shortened V by 0 bases and J by 7 bases, and 18 bases separated the two germline ends. Germline assignment: CDR1 MNHEY and CDR2 SMNVEV (reference sequence). The CDR3 consists of 16 residues. The CDR3 DNA is TGTGCCAGCAGTTTATCCGCAGGCGGTCTTAGAGGTGGCTACACCTTC. Residues: CASSLSAGGLRGGYTF.

Comment on this clone: The junction shows a germline mismatch at one end, possibly a read error. This chain connects TRBV24-1 to TRBJ1-2, with a possible D match to TRBD1 (6 bases). The CDR3 loop spans 13 amino acids. Germline V lookup: CDR1 KGHDR, CDR2 SFDVKD. The CDR3 region has the DNA TGTGCCACCAGTCCGGGGGCAGGTAATGGCCACACCTTC. Translating it yields CATSPGAGNGHTF.

The V call is TRBV9, the J call TRBJ1-1; weak D call: TRBD1 (6 bases). The CDR3 spans 14 residues. Looked up from germline, CDR1 is SGDLS and CDR2 is YYNGEE. V lost 5 bases to trimming and J lost 3 bases, with 14 bases between them. In DNA form, the CDR3 reads TGTGCCAGCAGTTCACAGGGTTACGACACTGAAGCTTTCTTT. It is translated as CASSSQGYDTEAFF.

The rearrangement uses TRBV12-5 and TRBJ2-3; 9 bases map to TRBD2. The length of the CDR3 is 18 residues. CDR1 LGHNT and CDR2 FRNRAP come from the germline V gene. V lost 2 bases, J lost 0 bases, and 9 bases stayed unmatched. CDR3 DNA: TGTGCTAGTGGTTTGTATCGCACTAGCGGGCCTAGCACAGATACGCAGTATTTT. Protein sequence: CASGLYRTSGPSTDTQYF.

J is TRBJ1-4 and V is TRBV3-1 (or the pseudogene TRBV3-2); TRBD1 is a possible D gene (5 bases). This CDR3 contains 15 residues. The germline V gene has CDR1 LGHDT and CDR2 YNNKEL (reference sequence). Deletions cut 4 bases from V and 7 bases from J, with 16 bases between. CDR3 residues: CASSLNGGAGEKLFF. For the CDR3, the DNA is TGTGCCAGCAGCCTTAACGGAGGGGCTGGTGAAAAACTGTTTTTT.

The V and J genes are TRBV7-6 and TRBJ2-2, with 9 bases identical to TRBD1. In germline, CDR1 is SGHVS, CDR2 FNYEAQ. V trimming: 1 base; J trimming: 3 bases; junction bases outside the gene matches: 0. The CDR3 is 15 amino acids. The CDR3 sequence is CASSLGQGDTGELFF. The CDR3 region has the DNA TGTGCCAGCAGCTTAGGACAGGGGGACACCGGGGAGCTGTTTTTT.

The chain combines TRBV5-1 with TRBJ2-5; 8 positions agree with TRBD2. J was trimmed by 1 base and V by 6 bases; bases with no gene match: 20. The CDR3 consists of 19 residues. Germline lookup yields CDR1 SGHRS and CDR2 YFSETQ. The CDR3 nucleotides read TGCGCCAGCACGCCCCGGGGGGGCGTAGTTGGGCTTATCCAAGAGACCCAGTACTTC. It yields the protein CASTPRGGVVGLIQETQYF.

This clone has just a few counts. The chain combines TRBV7-8 with TRBJ1-1; 7 nucleotides match TRBD1. CDR1 is SGHVS, CDR2 FQNEAQ, per germline. After removal of 7 bases from V and 4 bases from J, the junction contained 9 bases not matched to a gene. CDR3 length equals 14 residues. CDR3 residues: CASIQGGQGTEAFF. The DNA of the CDR3 is TGTGCCAGCATCCAGGGGGGGCAAGGCACTGAAGCTTTCTTT.